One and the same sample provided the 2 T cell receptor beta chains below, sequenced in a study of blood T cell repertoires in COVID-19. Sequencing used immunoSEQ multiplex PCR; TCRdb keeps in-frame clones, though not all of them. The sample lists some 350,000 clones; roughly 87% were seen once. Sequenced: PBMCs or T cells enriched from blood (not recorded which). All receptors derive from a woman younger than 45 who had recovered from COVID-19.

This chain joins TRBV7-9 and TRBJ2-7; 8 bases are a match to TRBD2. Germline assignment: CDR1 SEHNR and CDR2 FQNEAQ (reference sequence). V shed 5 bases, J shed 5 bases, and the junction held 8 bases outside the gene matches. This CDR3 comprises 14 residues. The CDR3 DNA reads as TGTGCCAGCAGCCCTCTCGGGAGGGTCGACGAGCAGTACTTC. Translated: CASSPLGRVDEQYF.

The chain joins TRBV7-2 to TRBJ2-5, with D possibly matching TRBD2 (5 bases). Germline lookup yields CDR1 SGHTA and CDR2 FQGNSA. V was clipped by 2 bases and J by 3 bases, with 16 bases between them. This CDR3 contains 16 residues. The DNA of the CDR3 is TGTGCCAGCAGCTTACCCTCCGATAGCGTCGAAGAGACCCAGTACTTC. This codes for CASSLPSDSVEETQYF.